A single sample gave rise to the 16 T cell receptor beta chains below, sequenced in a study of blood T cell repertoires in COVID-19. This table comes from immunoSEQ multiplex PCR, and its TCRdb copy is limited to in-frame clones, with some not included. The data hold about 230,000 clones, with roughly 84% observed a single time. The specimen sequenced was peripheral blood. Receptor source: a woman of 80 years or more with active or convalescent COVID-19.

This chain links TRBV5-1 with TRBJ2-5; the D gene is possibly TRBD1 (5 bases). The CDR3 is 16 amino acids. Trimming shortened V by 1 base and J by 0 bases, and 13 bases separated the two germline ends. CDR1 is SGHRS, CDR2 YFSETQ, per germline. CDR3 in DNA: TGCGCCAGCAGCTTGTCCTCTTCAGGGAACCAAGAGACCCAGTACTTC. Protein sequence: CASSLSSSGNQETQYF.

The CDR3 sequence is CASSEIRTGATDTQYF. CDR3 nucleotides: TGTGCCAGCAGTGAAATACGAACGGGAGCTACAGATACGCAGTATTTT. V usage is TRBV2 and J usage is TRBJ2-3; possibly TRBD2 for D (6 bases). CDR1 SNHLY and CDR2 FYNNEI come from the germline V gene. The CDR3 has 16 residues. Between the trimmed V and J ends, which lost 2 bases and 3 bases, there was a span of 15 bases.

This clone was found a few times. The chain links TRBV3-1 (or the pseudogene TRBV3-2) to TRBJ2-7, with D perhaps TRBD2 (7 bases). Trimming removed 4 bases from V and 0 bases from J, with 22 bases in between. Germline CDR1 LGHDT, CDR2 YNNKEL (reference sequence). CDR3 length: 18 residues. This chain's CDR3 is CASSLSLGGGPSSYEQYF. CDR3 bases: TGTGCCAGCAGCCTCAGCCTAGGGGGGGGTCCAAGCTCCTACGAGCAGTACTTC.

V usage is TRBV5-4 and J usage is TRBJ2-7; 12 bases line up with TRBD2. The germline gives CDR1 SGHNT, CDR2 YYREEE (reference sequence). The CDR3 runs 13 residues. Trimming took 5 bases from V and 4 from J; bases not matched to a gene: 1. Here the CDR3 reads CASRTSGRYEQYF. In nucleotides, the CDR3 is TGTGCCAGCAGAACTAGCGGGAGGTACGAGCAGTACTTC.

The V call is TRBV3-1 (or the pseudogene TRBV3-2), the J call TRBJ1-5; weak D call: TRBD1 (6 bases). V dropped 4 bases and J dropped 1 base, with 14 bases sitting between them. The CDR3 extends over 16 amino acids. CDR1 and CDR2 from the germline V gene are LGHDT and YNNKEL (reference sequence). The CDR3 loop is CASSPSGGPSNQPQHF. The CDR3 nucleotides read TGTGCCAGCAGCCCATCGGGGGGGCCCAGCAATCAGCCCCAGCATTTT.

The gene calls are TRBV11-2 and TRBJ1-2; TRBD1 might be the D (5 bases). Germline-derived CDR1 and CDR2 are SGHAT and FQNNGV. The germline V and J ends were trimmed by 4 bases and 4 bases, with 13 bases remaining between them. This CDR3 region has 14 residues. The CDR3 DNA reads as TGTGCCAGCAGCTGGCCCGGGGGTACCTATGGCTACACCTTC. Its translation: CASSWPGGTYGYTF.

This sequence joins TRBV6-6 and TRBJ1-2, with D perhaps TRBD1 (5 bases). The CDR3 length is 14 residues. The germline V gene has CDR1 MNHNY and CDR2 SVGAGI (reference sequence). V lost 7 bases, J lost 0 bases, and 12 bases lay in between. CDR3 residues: CASTYRQTNYGYTF. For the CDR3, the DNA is TGTGCCAGCACCTACAGGCAAACTAACTATGGCTACACCTTC.

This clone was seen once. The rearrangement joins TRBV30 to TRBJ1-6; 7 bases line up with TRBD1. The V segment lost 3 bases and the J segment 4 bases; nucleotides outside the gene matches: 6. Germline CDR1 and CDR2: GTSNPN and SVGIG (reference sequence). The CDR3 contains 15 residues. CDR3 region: CAWRILGQYNSPLHF. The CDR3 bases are TGTGCCTGGAGGATACTGGGACAGTATAATTCACCCCTCCACTTT.

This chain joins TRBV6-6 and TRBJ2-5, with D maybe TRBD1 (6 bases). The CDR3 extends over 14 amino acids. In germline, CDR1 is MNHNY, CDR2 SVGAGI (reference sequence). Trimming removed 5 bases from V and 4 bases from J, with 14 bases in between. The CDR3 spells CASSPGGGGETQYF. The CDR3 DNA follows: TGTGCCAGCAGTCCTGGGGGCGGTGGAGAGACCCAGTACTTC.

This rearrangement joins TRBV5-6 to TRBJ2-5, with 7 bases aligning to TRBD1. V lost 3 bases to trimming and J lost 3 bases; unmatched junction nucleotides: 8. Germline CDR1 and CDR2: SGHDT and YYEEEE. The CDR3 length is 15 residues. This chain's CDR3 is CASSSELTGEETQYF. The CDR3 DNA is TGTGCCAGCAGCTCGGAACTAACAGGGGAAGAGACCCAGTACTTC. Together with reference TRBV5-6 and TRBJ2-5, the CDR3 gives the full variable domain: DAGVTQSPTHLIKTRGQQVTLRCSPKSGHDTVSWYQQALGQGPQFIFQYYEEEERQRGNFPDRFSGHQFPNYSSELNVNALLLGDSALYLCASSSELTGEETQYFGPGTRLLVL.

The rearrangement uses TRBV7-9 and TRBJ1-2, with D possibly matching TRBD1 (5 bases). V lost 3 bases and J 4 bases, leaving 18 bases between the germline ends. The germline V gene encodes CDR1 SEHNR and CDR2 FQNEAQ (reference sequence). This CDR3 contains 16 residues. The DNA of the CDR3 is TGTGCCAGCAGCTTCGGAACTGCGGGGCAAGGCTATGGCTACACCTTC. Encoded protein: CASSFGTAGQGYGYTF.

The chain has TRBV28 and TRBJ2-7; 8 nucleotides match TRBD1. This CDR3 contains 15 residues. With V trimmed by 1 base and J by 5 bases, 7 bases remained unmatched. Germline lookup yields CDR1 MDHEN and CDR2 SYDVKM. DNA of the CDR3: TGTGCCAGCAGTTTATCAGGCAGGGGGCTTGACGAGCAGTACTTC. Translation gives CASSLSGRGLDEQYF.

The DNA of the CDR3 is TGCGCCAGCAGCTTGGCCGAGGGGGGGACAGGCCGTGCTTTCTTT. Translation gives CASSLAEGGTGRAFF. The V gene is TRBV5-1, the J gene TRBJ1-1, with 8 bases matching TRBD1. This CDR3 is 15 amino acids long. V lost 0 bases to trimming and J lost 11 bases; unmatched junction nucleotides: 12. CDR1 and CDR2 from the germline V gene are SGHRS and YFSETQ.

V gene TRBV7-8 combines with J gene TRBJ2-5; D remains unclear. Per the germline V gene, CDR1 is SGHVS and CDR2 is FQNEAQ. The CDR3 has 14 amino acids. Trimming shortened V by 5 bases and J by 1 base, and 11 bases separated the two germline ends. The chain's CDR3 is CASSRGGFQETQYF. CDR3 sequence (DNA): TGTGCCAGCAGCCGAGGCGGCTTCCAAGAGACCCAGTACTTC.

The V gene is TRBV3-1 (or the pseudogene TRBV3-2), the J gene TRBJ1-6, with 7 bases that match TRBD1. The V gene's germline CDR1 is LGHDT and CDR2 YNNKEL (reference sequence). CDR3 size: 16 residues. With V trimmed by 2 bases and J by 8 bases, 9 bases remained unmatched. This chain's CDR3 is CASSQKNRGFDSPLHF. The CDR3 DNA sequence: TGTGCCAGCAGCCAAAAAAACAGGGGATTTGATTCACCCCTCCACTTT.

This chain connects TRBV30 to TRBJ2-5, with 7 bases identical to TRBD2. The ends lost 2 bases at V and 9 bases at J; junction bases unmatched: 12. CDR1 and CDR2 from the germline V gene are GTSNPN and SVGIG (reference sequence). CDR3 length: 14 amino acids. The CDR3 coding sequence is TGTGCCTGGAGTACCGCCAAAGCGGGGACCCCCCAGTACTTC. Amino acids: CAWSTAKAGTPQYF.